The rows below give T cell receptor beta chains drawn from one sample of a study of blood T cell repertoires in COVID-19. TCRdb's table, derived via immunoSEQ multiplex PCR, lists solely in-frame clones and lacks some. The sample includes approximately 60,000 clones, around 80% of them seen just once. Sample: peripheral blood. Receptor source: a man aged 60 to 69 with acute or convalescent COVID-19. CDR3s include the opening cysteine and the closing phenylalanine or tryptophan. A D gene is named only where the DNA matches it firmly. Not every row has a clone size; where given, it reads once, few, many or a size class.

>.|TRBJ1-2|TRBV5-1|TRBD1
CASSLSLGQGAYYGYTF
TGCGCCAGCAGCTTGTCTTTGGGACAGGGGGCTTACTATGGCTACACCTTC
>.|TRBJ2-5|TRBV5-1|TRBD1
CASSLTGQERETQYF
TGCGCCAGCAGCTTGACGGGACAGGAGAGAGAGACCCAGTACTTC
>.|TRBJ1-1|TRBV10-3|TRBD1
CAITPTGMNTEAFF
TGTGCCATCACCCCGACAGGGATGAACACTGAAGCTTTCTTT
>.|TRBJ1-1|TRBV6-5|.
CASIVSRAGTEAFF
TGTGCCAGCATAGTGTCGAGGGCGGGCACTGAAGCTTTCTTT
>.|TRBJ1-1|TRBV9|.
CASSRGGLQAFF
TGTGCCAGCAGCCGAGGGGGTTTACAAGCTTTCTTT
>.|TRBJ2-1|TRBV19|.
CASRAVGRGHEQFF
TGTGCCAGTAGGGCTGTCGGCAGGGGCCATGAGCAGTTCTTC
>.|TRBJ2-2|TRBV19|.
CASSPRDGQFTGELFF
TGTGCCAGTAGTCCAAGAGACGGACAGTTTACCGGGGAGCTGTTTTTT
>.|TRBJ2-7|TRBV29-1|.
CSVLGGLLSYEQYF
TGCAGCGTTCTCGGCGGCCTTCTCTCCTACGAGCAGTACTTC
>.|TRBJ2-2|TRBV3-1/TRBV3-2|TRBD1
CASRGQGNTGELFF
TGTGCCAGCAGGGGACAGGGTAACACCGGGGAGCTGTTTTTT
>.|TRBJ1-5|TRBV24-1|TRBD1
CATSAGTVGQPQHF
TGTGCCACCAGTGCCGGGACAGTGGGTCAGCCCCAGCATTTT
>once|TRBJ2-7|TRBV27|.
CASSPLARSYEQYF
TGTGCCAGCAGTCCCCTAGCTAGGTCCTACGAGCAGTACTTC
>.|TRBJ1-3|TRBV3-1/TRBV3-2|.
CASSPWDCSSGNTIYF
TGTGCCAGCAGCCCGTGGGACTGCTCCTCTGGAAACACCATATATTTT
>few|TRBJ2-1|TRBV28|.
CASSLIRETYNEQFF
TGTGCCAGCAGTTTAATCCGGGAGACGTACAATGAGCAGTTCTTC
>few|TRBJ2-2|TRBV28|.
CASSFRGFATGELFF
TGTGCCAGCAGTTTTCGGGGATTTGCGACCGGGGAGCTGTTTTTT
>.|TRBJ1-2|TRBV7-9|.
CASSLANSLAGGYTF
TGTGCCAGCAGCTTAGCCAACAGTTTGGCCGGTGGCTACACCTTC
>few|TRBJ1-2|TRBV5-4|.
CASSLPANYGYTF
TGTGCCAGCAGCTTGCCAGCTAACTATGGCTACACCTTC
>.|TRBJ1-1|TRBV19|.
CASGRRQGNTEAFF
TGTGCCAGTGGTCGGCGGCAGGGGAACACTGAAGCTTTCTTT
>few|TRBJ2-7|TRBV3-1/TRBV3-2|TRBD2
CASSSRGGVYEQYF
TGTGCCAGCAGCTCCCGGGGAGGGGTCTACGAGCAGTACTTC
>.|TRBJ1-5|TRBV30|.
CAWSVETLDQPQHF
TGTGCCTGGAGTGTAGAGACGCTAGATCAGCCCCAGCATTTT
>.|TRBJ1-2|TRBV2|TRBD1
CASGQGAGGYTF
TGTGCCAGCGGACAGGGGGCGGGTGGCTACACCTTC
>.|TRBJ1-5|TRBV19|TRBD1
CATSTGGGNQPQHF
TGTGCCACCTCAACAGGGGGAGGCAATCAGCCCCAGCATTTT
>.|TRBJ1-1|TRBV18|.
CASSRENTEAFF
TGTGCCAGCTCCCGCGAGAACACTGAAGCTTTCTTT
>.|TRBJ1-2|TRBV9|.
CASSVEAGVLDGYTF
TGTGCCAGCAGCGTAGAGGCAGGGGTGTTGGATGGCTACACCTTC
>.|TRBJ1-6|TRBV20-1|.
CSARSNSPLHF
TGCAGTGCTAGGAGTAATTCACCCCTCCACTTT
>.|TRBJ1-6|TRBV18|TRBD1
CASSPTDRASPLHF
TGTGCCAGCTCACCTACTGACAGGGCTTCACCCCTCCACTTT
>.|TRBJ1-2|TRBV30|TRBD1
CAWSVGQGVHGYTF
TGTGCCTGGAGTGTCGGACAGGGGGTTCATGGCTACACCTTC
>.|TRBJ2-3|TRBV4-2|TRBD2
CASSQAGGASRDTQYF
TGTGCCAGCAGCCAAGCGGGGGGAGCGAGCCGCGATACGCAGTATTTT
>.|TRBJ1-5|TRBV6-2/TRBV6-3|.
CASSYSRHRGNQPQHF
TGTGCCAGCAGTTACTCGAGACACCGTGGCAATCAGCCCCAGCATTTT
>few|TRBJ2-7|TRBV7-2|TRBD2
CASSLVASGSYEQYF
TGTGCCAGCAGCTTAGTGGCTAGCGGCTCCTACGAGCAGTACTTC
>.|TRBJ2-1|TRBV10-3|TRBD2
CAISESGAGDSGQFF
TGTGCCATCAGTGAGTCTGGAGCGGGAGATTCTGGGCAGTTCTTC
>.|TRBJ2-7|TRBV9|TRBD1
CASSGVQGNLGEQYF
TGTGCCAGCAGCGGGGTACAGGGGAACCTTGGCGAGCAGTACTTC
>few|TRBJ2-1|TRBV7-6|TRBD2
CASKPYLGTMYEQFF
TGTGCCAGCAAACCCTATCTAGGGACTATGTATGAGCAGTTCTTC
>.|TRBJ1-2|TRBV20-1|TRBD1
CSASRGTGPNYGYTF
TGCAGTGCTAGTCGCGGGACAGGGCCCAACTATGGCTACACCTTC
>.|TRBJ1-1|TRBV19|.
CASSMRRLNTEAFF
TGTGCCAGTAGTATGAGGAGGTTGAACACTGAAGCTTTCTTT
>.|TRBJ2-5|TRBV5-1|TRBD1
CASSGAGTGISETQYF
TGCGCCAGCAGCGGGGCCGGGACAGGGATTTCGGAGACCCAGTACTTC
>.|TRBJ1-5|TRBV5-1|.
CASSLLPLQNSNQPQHF
TGCGCCAGCAGCTTATTACCCCTTCAGAATAGCAATCAGCCCCAGCATTTT
>few|TRBJ2-4|TRBV21-1|.
CASSKVWATGNIQYF
.
>.|TRBJ1-2|TRBV28|.
CASSFLQGAGYTF
TGTGCCAGCAGTTTCCTACAGGGTGCTGGCTACACCTTC
>few|TRBJ2-7|TRBV27|TRBD1
CASSLTGDEQYF
TGTGCCAGCAGTCTAACAGGGGACGAGCAGTACTTC
>.|TRBJ2-4|TRBV4-1|TRBD2
CASSQVLTGTSGNIQYF
TGCGCCAGCAGCCAAGTGCTCACCGGGACTAGCGGGAACATTCAGTACTTC
>.|TRBJ2-7|TRBV3-1/TRBV3-2|.
CASSQQYEQYF
TGTGCCAGCAGCCAACAGTACGAGCAGTACTTC
>.|TRBJ1-3|TRBV5-5|.
CASSPRTAGNTIYF
TGTGCCAGCAGCCCCAGAACAGCCGGAAACACCATATATTTT
>.|TRBJ2-1|TRBV29-1|TRBD2
CSVGKAGGQGGNEQFF
TGCAGCGTTGGGAAAGCGGGAGGTCAGGGGGGCAATGAGCAGTTCTTC
>.|TRBJ2-3|TRBV7-2|TRBD2
CASRLAGGPTDTQYF
TGTGCCAGCAGACTAGCGGGAGGGCCGACAGATACGCAGTATTTT
>.|TRBJ2-7|TRBV19|.
CASSVQGSYEQYF
TGTGCCAGTAGTGTCCAGGGGTCCTACGAGCAGTACTTC
>.|TRBJ2-1|TRBV5-1|TRBD2
CASSLVLAGVNEQFF
TGCGCCAGCAGCTTGGTACTAGCGGGAGTCAATGAGCAGTTCTTC
>.|TRBJ1-3|TRBV6-5|TRBD1
CASRVPGGTGNTIYF
TGTGCCAGCAGGGTCCCAGGGGGAACTGGAAACACCATATATTTT
>.|TRBJ1-1|TRBV5-4|.
CASSLVPDTEAFF
TGTGCCAGCAGCTTGGTTCCAGACACTGAAGCTTTCTTT
>.|TRBJ1-3|TRBV6-5|TRBD1
CASRPGTGAGNTIYF
TGTGCCAGCAGGCCAGGGACAGGGGCTGGAAACACCATATATTTT
>.|TRBJ1-4|TRBV7-9|TRBD1
CASSSDRGRNEKLFF
TGTGCCAGCAGCTCCGACAGGGGCCGCAATGAAAAACTGTTTTTT
>.|TRBJ2-5|TRBV5-1|.
CASSWGHRQETQYF
TGCGCCAGCAGCTGGGGACACCGGCAAGAGACCCAGTACTTC
>few|TRBJ2-7|TRBV3-1/TRBV3-2|.
CASSQHRSAEQYF
TGTGCCAGCAGCCAACACAGGTCCGCAGAGCAGTACTTC
>.|TRBJ2-1|TRBV9|.
CASSVSADLSYNEQFF
TGTGCCAGCAGCGTTTCAGCGGACCTCTCCTACAATGAGCAGTTCTTC
>.|TRBJ2-7|TRBV9|.
CASSVSGGTYEQYF
TGTGCCAGCAGCGTATCGGGCGGGACCTACGAGCAGTACTTC
>.|TRBJ2-2|TRBV24-1|TRBD1
CATSGVPGQGQGRTGELFF
TGTGCCACCAGCGGGGTCCCGGGACAGGGGCAAGGAAGGACCGGGGAGCTGTTTTTT
>.|TRBJ2-2|TRBV6-5|.
CASKTAGERTGELFF
TGTGCCAGCAAAACAGCCGGAGAGCGGACCGGGGAGCTGTTTTTT
>.|TRBJ2-5|TRBV2|.
CASSVGGIQETQYF
TGTGCCAGCAGTGTCGGAGGCATACAAGAGACCCAGTACTTC
>.|TRBJ2-6|TRBV5-1|TRBD1
CASSFRLGQRSSGANVLTF
TGCGCCAGCAGCTTCAGACTGGGACAGCGGAGCTCTGGGGCCAACGTCCTGACTTTC
>.|TRBJ2-1|TRBV24-1|TRBD2
CATSDTKRGDYNEQFF
TGTGCCACCAGTGACACTAAGCGGGGGGACTACAATGAGCAGTTCTTC
>few|TRBJ2-5|TRBV18|.
CASSPSGMETQYF
TGTGCCAGCTCACCTTCAGGGATGGAGACCCAGTACTTC